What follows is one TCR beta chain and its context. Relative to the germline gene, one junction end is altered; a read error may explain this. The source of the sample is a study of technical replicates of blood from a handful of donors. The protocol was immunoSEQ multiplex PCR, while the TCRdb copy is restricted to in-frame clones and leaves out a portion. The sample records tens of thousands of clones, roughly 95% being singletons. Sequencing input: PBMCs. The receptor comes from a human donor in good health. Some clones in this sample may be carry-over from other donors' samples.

In nucleotides, the CDR3 is TGCGCCAGCAGCCAAGAACGGAGGGGGGGGGACCATCACTTC. Translation gives CASSQERRGGDHHF. The chain uses TRBV4-3 and TRBJ2-7; D may be TRBD2 (7 bases). There are 14 residues in the CDR3. Germline V lookup: CDR1 LGHNA, CDR2 YSLEER.